This record concerns one TCR beta chain sequence. The data originate from a study of technical replicates of blood from several donors. TCRdb's copy holds only in-frame clones and misses some; the assay was immunoSEQ multiplex PCR. The sample holds fewer than 90,000 clones, approximately 94% seen once. The origin of this receptor is a human donor in good health. The sequenced sample consisted of T cells isolated from PBMCs.

In DNA, the CDR3 is TGTGCCATCAGTGAACTACTTCAGAAGAGCACAGATACGCAGTATTTT. This gives the protein CAISELLQKSTDTQYF. V gene TRBV10-3 combines with J gene TRBJ2-3; D is unclear. The V end was cut by 3 bases, the J end by 0 bases, with 13 bases between. CDR1 and CDR2 (germline): ENHRY, SYGVKD. The length of the CDR3 is 16 residues.